This entry is about one TCR beta chain. It lacks a known antigen. No base quality information exists; no much larger clone differs at one position. Sample time point, as interpreted from the label and publication: about 28 days (+/-7) after the second vaccine dose. Because spike-specific TCR depth and breadth did not differ between the two schedules, AZD1222 recipients who got a second dose at roughly 4 weeks were pooled with those who got a second dose at roughly 12 weeks. Samples from vaccinated people were obtained from the UK trials COV001 and COV002, which included a single-blind randomized controlled phase 2/3 trial of AZD1222 (ChAdOx1 nCoV-19) in healthy adults. For TCRbeta chain sequencing, PBMC samples from trial participants were taken at day 0 and at day 28 after the second dose. The data belong to a study of T cell responses to AZD1222 COVID-19 vaccine (dated by TCRdb to about 2021). With respect to the entire study: TCR sequencing was performed for 230 to 250 trial participants, of whom 200 to 210 were given two doses of AZD1222 and some 25 were given two doses of MenACWY control vaccine. Enrollment into the trials was organized by age into subgroups of 18-55, 56-69 and 70-plus years, and those subgroups contained approximately 150, 30 and 60 TCR-sequenced participants, respectively.

General findings and caveats noted by the study authors: A significant rise in spike-specific TCR breadth and depth was observed after two AZD1222 doses relative to day 0 and relative to MenACWY recipients. Conclusions about previously exposed vaccinees are limited because only six or seven AZD1222 recipients were SARS-CoV-2 seropositive at baseline. Participants were mostly white British and included more females than males, and it was suggested by the authors that clonal diversity may have been underestimated. Reportedly, almost half of the unique spike-specific TCRs recognized epitopes lying outside the regions that are mutated in the B.1.351 and B.1.1.7 variants. In the small 56-69-year group, the increase in depth fell short of significance, most likely because of low power. The whole spike protein was spanned by vaccine-associated CD4 TCRs, and dominant responses were seen in regions 160-218 and 743-854. Because no samples from the day 14 peak response were available, repertoires could be characterized only after the peak T cell response.

CDR3 length: 14 amino acids, cysteine to phenylalanine. Only CDR3 DNA is held: 42 bases, read in frame from base 1. The germline V end is reduced by 6 bases and the J end by 0 bases; junction bases left unmatched: 7. The germline V gene specifies SQVTM as CDR1 and ANQGSEA as CDR2. The CDR3 regions of human TCRbeta chains were subjected to immunosequencing. Regarding the original processing steps: TCRs in the repertoires were compared against a reference library of SARS-CoV-2-specific TCRs that had been generated with the MIRA antigen-specificity platform. Breadth meant the fraction of unique TCRs that were SARS-CoV-2-associated, whereas depth meant the fraction of total T cells that were SARS-CoV-2-associated. Using the MIRA data, each spike-specific TCR was mapped to the spike region that the TCR reacts to and placed in a CD4 or CD8 class. Log10-transformed breadth and depth values were compared by one-way ANOVA with Sidak's multiple comparisons tests. Sourced from immuneACCESS, this table was stored by TCRdb with only in-frame sequences that have V and J called. A share of the clones is absent; for the studies checked, an unresolved V gene accounts for under half, and the remainder has no known explanation. For V, J and clone size, that table is used; D and trimming come from the DNA. The sample table contains some 56,000 clones; only one count was recorded for roughly 87% of them. The top ten clones comprise approximately 6.1% of the sample.

Sequenced here: peripheral blood, sampled 28 days after the second AZD1222 dose. The receptor was isolated from an adult who received the AZD1222 COVID-19 vaccine. The chain couples TRBV29-1 to TRBJ2-7; 8 central nucleotides agree with TRBD1. The DNA sequence follows: TGCAGCGTAGTAGTTGACAGGGGCTCCTACGAGCAGTACTTC. It translates as CSVVVDRGSYEQYF.